Each of the 26 T cell receptor beta chains below was sequenced from the same sample in a study of blood T cells in healthy people across ages. A second PCR of 7 to 11 cycles used a sample-barcoded 5' primer and a J-beta primer mix. TCRdb used MiXCR to reprocess the 5' RACE reads, holding one entry per CDR3 protein. The table includes about 580,000 distinct CDR3 sequences, under 55% detected once. The sample comprised blood. These receptors were collected from a man at least 80 years old in good health.

J is TRBJ1-5 and V is TRBV7-2; tentatively, D is TRBD1 (5 bases). CDR3 length: 15 residues. The germline V and J ends were trimmed by 5 bases and 7 bases, with 18 bases remaining between them. Germline CDR1 is SGHTA and CDR2 is FQGNSA. CDR3 DNA sequence: TGTGCCAGCAGCCTCGAGGGCAGGGAAGGCCAGCCCCAGCATTTT. Translating it yields CASSLEGREGQPQHF.

The gene calls are TRBV5-1 and TRBJ2-3; D may be TRBD2 (7 bases). In germline, CDR1 is SGHRS, CDR2 YFSETQ. The V gene lost 4 bases and the J gene lost 0 bases, with 24 bases spanning the gap. The CDR3 contains 19 residues. The CDR3 loop is CASSRAGPGGLASTDTQYF. In nucleotides, the CDR3 is TGCGCCAGCAGCCGAGCGGGACCCGGGGGCTTGGCTAGCACAGATACGCAGTATTTT.

This chain uses TRBV4-1 with TRBJ2-5; 7 bases line up with TRBD2. CDR1 is MGHRA and CDR2 is YSYEKL in the germline V gene. Germline trimming cut 3 bases from V and 5 bases from J; bases unmatched to any gene: 3. The CDR3 spans 13 residues. The CDR3 DNA sequence: TGCGCCAGCAGCCAGTATAGCGGGGAGACCCAGTACTTC. Translation: CASSQYSGETQYF.

This rearrangement joins TRBV14 to TRBJ1-6; D possibly corresponds to TRBD1 (5 bases). Trimming shortened V by 2 bases and J by 0 bases, and 8 bases separated the two germline ends. This CDR3 is 16 amino acids long. The germline V gene encodes CDR1 SGHDN and CDR2 FVKESK. CDR3 DNA sequence: TGTGCCAGCAGCCAACGGGGGAGCTCCTATAATTCACCCCTCCACTTT. Protein: CASSQRGSSYNSPLHF.

This rearrangement joins TRBV6-5 to TRBJ2-7; 12 bases agree with TRBD1. The CDR3 extends over 16 amino acids. Germline V lookup: CDR1 MNHEY, CDR2 SVGAGI. Trimming removed 6 bases from V and 7 bases from J; junction bases left unmatched: 13. The DNA for the CDR3 is TGTGCCAGCAGACCTGGGGTGGGACAGGGGGCCTGGGAGCAGTACTTC. This encodes CASRPGVGQGAWEQYF.

V is TRBV5-1 and J is TRBJ1-4; the D is unclear. V lost 2 bases and J 0 bases, leaving 5 bases between the germline ends. The CDR3 totals 14 residues. Germline V CDR1 and CDR2: SGHRS, YFSETQ. Here the CDR3 reads CASSLSPTNEKLFF. The CDR3 DNA reads TGCGCCAGCAGCTTATCACCAACTAATGAAAAACTGTTTTTT.

This sequence joins TRBV7-9 and TRBJ1-4; 10 nucleotides agree with TRBD1. The ends lost 7 bases at V and 8 bases at J; junction bases unmatched: 7. Germline V CDR1 and CDR2: SEHNR, FQNEAQ (reference sequence). The CDR3 has 14 residues. The CDR3 DNA follows: TGTGCCAGCAACCCGGGGACAGGGGCAGAAAAACTGTTTTTT. Translated: CASNPGTGAEKLFF. The full variable domain, rest sourced from reference TRBV7-9 and TRBJ1-4, is DTGVSQNPRHKITKRGQNVTFRCDPISEHNRLYWYRQTLGQGPEFLTYFQNEAQLEKSRLLSDRFSAERPKGSFSTLEIQRTEQGDSAMYLCASNPGTGAEKLFFGSGTQLSVL.

In this sample, this clonotype turned up a few times. This may be a read error, as it is one base from a much larger clone. The J gene is TRBJ2-1, the V gene TRBV6-6; TRBD2 matches 10 bases. Judging by the DNA end, TRBJ2-7 fits better; the J call may be wrong. There are 15 residues in the CDR3. Germline V lookup: CDR1 MNHNY, CDR2 SVGAGI (reference sequence). CDR3 in amino acids: CASSPTSGQYNEQYF. CDR3 coding DNA: TGTGCCAGCAGCCCGACTAGCGGGCAATACAATGAGCAGTACTTC.

This sequence joins TRBV12-5 and TRBJ2-3, with a possible D match to TRBD2 (6 bases). The V gene's germline CDR1 is LGHNT and CDR2 FRNRAP. This CDR3 is 12 amino acids long. V lost 4 bases to trimming and J lost 5 bases, with 7 bases between them. CDR3 region: CASGSEGDTQYF. In DNA form, the CDR3 reads TGTGCTAGTGGTTCGGAGGGAGATACGCAGTATTTT.

V usage is TRBV10-3 and J usage is TRBJ2-3; the D gene is possibly TRBD2 (6 bases). The CDR3 contains 13 residues. V lost 8 bases to trimming and J lost 3 bases, with 12 bases between them. Germline V gives CDR1 ENHRY, CDR2 SYGVKD. CDR3 residues: CAIGRTDTDTQYF. CDR3 in DNA: TGTGCCATCGGGAGGACTGATACAGATACGCAGTATTTT.

A few counts support this clonotype. Given a much more abundant clone one base away, this may be a read error. The CDR3 spells CASSYNVERGYNEQYF. CDR3 in DNA: TGTGCCAGCAGTTATAATGTCGAGCGGGGCTACAATGAGCAGTACTTC. The chain uses TRBV6-6 and TRBJ2-1; 7 bases map to TRBD2. TRBJ2-7 explains the end of the DNA better; the J call may be wrong. The CDR3 contains 16 residues. Germline CDR1 and CDR2: MNHNY and SVGAGI (reference sequence).

The CDR3 region is CASSVQLETDTQFF. The CDR3 DNA is TGTGCCAGCAGTGTCCAACTCGAAACAGATACGCAGTTCTTC. The gene calls are TRBV6-5 and TRBJ2-1, with D uncertain. Germline V gives CDR1 MNHEY, CDR2 SVGAGI. This CDR3 is 14 amino acids long. V lost 5 bases and J lost 12, with 20 bases in between.

V gene TRBV21-1 combines with J gene TRBJ2-7; no DNA check was done on the table's D call, TRBD2. TRBV21-1 is reported as a pseudogene. The CDR3 is made up of 16 amino acids. As DNA, the CDR3 is TGTGCCAGCCCCCCGAAGCGGGAGTACTCCTCCTACGAGCAGTACTTC. It specifies CASPPKREYSSYEQYF.

This clonotype was recorded a few times. This sequence joins TRBV7-2 and TRBJ2-3; 8 positions agree with TRBD1. The CDR3 is 13 residues long. Germline V lookup: CDR1 SGHTA, CDR2 FQGNSA. With V trimmed by 6 bases and J by 4 bases, 3 bases remained unmatched. In nucleotides, the CDR3 is TGTGCCAGCAGAGACAGGGGCGCAGATACGCAGTATTTT. Translating gives CASRDRGADTQYF.

The rearrangement uses TRBV20-1 and TRBJ2-3; 8 bases fit TRBD2. V dropped 5 bases and J dropped 10; count of bases not matched to a gene: 14. The germline CDR1 and CDR2 sequences are DFQATT and SNEGSKA (reference sequence). This CDR3 is built from 14 residues. In DNA, the CDR3 is TGCAGTGCTGGGGGTAGCGGGGATCCTTGGGCGCAGTATTTT. Translation: CSAGGSGDPWAQYF.

This clonotype turned up a few times. This rearrangement joins TRBV10-3 to TRBJ2-7; 12 positions agree with TRBD1. The germline gives CDR1 ENHRY, CDR2 SYGVKD. Trimming at V came to 4 bases and at J to 5 bases, leaving 3 bases not matched to a gene. The CDR3 is 14 residues long. CDR3 in DNA: TGTGCCATCAGTGGGGACAGGGGGCAGGACGAGCAGTACTTC. Its translation is CAISGDRGQDEQYF.

The chain joins TRBV9 to TRBJ2-1; 7 positions agree with TRBD2. J lost 4 bases, V lost 5 bases, and 9 bases had no gene match. The germline gives CDR1 SGDLS, CDR2 YYNGEE. The length of the CDR3 is 15 residues. CDR3 loop: CASRATGLEYNEQFF. As DNA, the CDR3 is TGTGCCAGCAGAGCGACCGGACTAGAATACAATGAGCAGTTCTTC.

The chain uses TRBV12-3 or TRBV12-4 and TRBJ1-5, with 7 bases fitting TRBD1. V was clipped by 3 bases and J by 0 bases; unmatched bases: 5. The CDR3 is 16 amino acids. The CDR3 sequence is CASSLGRGYSNQPQHF. The CDR3 DNA reads as TGTGCCAGCAGTTTGGGCAGGGGGTATAGCAATCAGCCCCAGCATTTT.

This clonotype was observed a few times. One junction end does not reproduce the germline sequence, and a read error may be involved. V usage is TRBV7-7 and J usage is TRBJ2-1; 11 bases align to TRBD2. The CDR3 consists of 15 residues. In germline, CDR1 is SSHAT, CDR2 FNYEAQ (reference sequence). The CDR3 nucleotides are TGTGCTAGCAGCCAACTAGCGGGGGTCTACAATGAGCAGTTCTTC. Its translation: CASSQLAGVYNEQFF.

The table lists this clonotype with a few counts. This chain links TRBV7-2 with TRBJ2-3, with 10 nucleotides matching TRBD2. The CDR3 spans 16 residues. CDR1 and CDR2 from the germline V gene are SGHTA and FQGNSA. V lost 2 bases to trimming and J lost 2 bases; unmatched junction nucleotides: 4. This CDR3 reads CASSLRLAGNTDTQYF. The CDR3, as DNA: TGTGCCAGCAGCTTACGACTAGCGGGTAACACAGATACGCAGTATTTT.

This clonotype has more than one count but fewer than ten. A much larger clone lies a single base off, so this may be a read error. The chain carries TRBV20-1 and TRBJ2-1, with 8 nucleotides matching TRBD1. The CDR3 is 15 amino acids. Germline assignment: CDR1 DFQATT and CDR2 SNEGSKA (reference sequence). V lost 2 bases and J lost 9; bases outside the gene matches: 12. CDR3 in DNA: TGCAGTGCTAGAAGTAGGACCGGGACAGGACCTGAGCAGTTCTTC. It codes for CSARSRTGTGPEQFF.

This clonotype was seen at least ten times. The DNA for the CDR3 is TGTGCCAGCAGGTCGACAGGGGGGCTAGCTTTCCGAGAGCAGTTCTTC. Protein: CASRSTGGLAFREQFF. V usage is TRBV6-5 and J usage is TRBJ2-1, with 9 bases aligning to TRBD1. J gave up 10 bases and V 6 bases, and 16 bases lay outside the gene matches. Germline CDR1 reads MNHEY; CDR2 reads SVGAGI. CDR3 length equals 16 residues.

The table lists this clonotype with many counts. The chain carries TRBV7-9 and TRBJ1-2, with D hard to call. In germline, CDR1 is SEHNR, CDR2 FQNEAQ (reference sequence). The CDR3 sequence is 14 residues long. Trimming took off 5 bases at V and 3 bases at J, with 13 bases between the two ends. In DNA form, the CDR3 reads TGTGCCAGCAGCCGGACGGACGGACACTATGGCTACACCTTC. It specifies CASSRTDGHYGYTF.

This clonotype occurred once. This chain joins TRBV4-1 and TRBJ2-1; the D gene is possibly TRBD1 (5 bases). TRBJ2-7 explains the end of the DNA better; the J call may be wrong. Per the germline V gene, CDR1 is MGHRA and CDR2 is YSYEKL. There are 15 residues in the CDR3. CDR3 residues: CASSLDSSSYNEQYF. In nucleotides, the CDR3 is TGCGCCAGCAGCCTTGACAGCAGCTCCTACAATGAGCAGTACTTC.

The chain carries TRBV14 and TRBJ1-1; the D is unclear. Germline CDR1 is SGHDN and CDR2 is FVKESK. The CDR3 loop spans 13 amino acids. V dropped 5 bases and J dropped 0 bases, with 7 bases sitting between them. The CDR3 DNA reads as TGTGCCAGCAGCGTCCATGTGAACACTGAAGCTTTCTTT. Encoded protein: CASSVHVNTEAFF. Using reference TRBV14 and TRBJ1-1 for the parts outside the CDR3, the full variable domain is EAGVTQFPSHSVIEKGQTVTLRCDPISGHDNLYWYRRVMGKEIKFLLHFVKESKQDESGMPNNRFLAERTGGTYSTLKVQPAELEDSGVYFCASSVHVNTEAFFGQGTRLTVV.

The gene calls are TRBV7-9 and TRBJ2-3; no clear D gene. The CDR3 spans 13 residues. The germline V and J ends were trimmed by 2 bases and 5 bases, with 8 bases remaining between them. Germline CDR1 SEHNR, CDR2 FQNEAQ (reference sequence). Written as DNA, the CDR3 is TGTGCCAGCAGCTTAAGCGTAGAAGATACGCAGTATTTT. Its protein product is CASSLSVEDTQYF.